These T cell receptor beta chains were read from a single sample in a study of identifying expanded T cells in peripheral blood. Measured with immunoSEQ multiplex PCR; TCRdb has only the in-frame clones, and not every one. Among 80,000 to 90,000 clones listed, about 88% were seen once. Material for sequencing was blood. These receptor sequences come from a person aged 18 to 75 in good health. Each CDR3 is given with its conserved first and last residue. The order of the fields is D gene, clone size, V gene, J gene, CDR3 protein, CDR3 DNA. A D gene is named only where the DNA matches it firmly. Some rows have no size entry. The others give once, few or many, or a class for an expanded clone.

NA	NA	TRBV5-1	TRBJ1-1	CASSLVGTGNTEAFF	TGCGCCAGCAGCTTAGTGGGGACGGGGAACACTGAAGCTTTCTTT
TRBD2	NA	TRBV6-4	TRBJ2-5	CASSVDVGAREQYF	TGTGCCAGCAGTGTAGATGTTGGGGCGCGGGAGCAGTACTTC
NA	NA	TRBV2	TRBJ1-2	CASSSDRGPNYGYTF	TGTGCCAGCAGTTCCGACAGAGGGCCTAACTATGGCTACACCTTC
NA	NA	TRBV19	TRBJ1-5	CASSPQPDQPQHF	TGTGCCAGTAGTCCTCAGCCAGATCAGCCCCAGCATTTT
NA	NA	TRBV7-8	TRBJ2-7	CASSLGSSLIGQYF	TGTGCCAGCAGCTTAGGGAGTTCTTTAATCGGGCAGTACTTC
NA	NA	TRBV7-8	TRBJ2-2	CASSLYRNTGELFF	TGTGCCAGCAGCTTATATCGGAACACCGGGGAGCTGTTTTTT
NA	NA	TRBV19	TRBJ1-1	CASSKGVNTEAFF	TGTGCCAGTAGTAAGGGGGTGAACACTGAAGCTTTCTTT
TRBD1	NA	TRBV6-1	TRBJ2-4	CASSSGTGVDIQYF	TGTGCCAGCAGTTCCGGGACAGGGGTGGACATTCAGTACTTC
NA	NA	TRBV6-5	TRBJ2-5	CASSPREEAWETQYF	TGTGCCAGCAGCCCGAGAGAGGAGGCATGGGAGACCCAGTACTTC
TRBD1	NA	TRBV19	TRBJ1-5	CASSMRQGDLPQHF	TGTGCCAGTAGTATGCGACAGGGAGATCTGCCCCAGCATTTT
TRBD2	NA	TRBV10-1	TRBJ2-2	CASSEPPGLAGSGELFF	TGCGCCAGCAGTGAGCCGCCGGGACTAGCGGGGTCCGGGGAGCTGTTTTTT
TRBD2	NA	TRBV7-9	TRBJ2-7	CASSLALAGDSYEQYF	TGTGCCAGCAGCTTAGCGCTAGCGGGAGACTCCTACGAGCAGTACTTC
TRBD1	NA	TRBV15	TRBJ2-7	CATKRTGNYEQYF	TGTGCCACGAAAAGGACAGGGAACTACGAGCAGTACTTC
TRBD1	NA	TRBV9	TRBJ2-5	CASSKGTGTQETQYF	TGTGCCAGCAGCAAAGGGACAGGGACTCAAGAGACCCAGTACTTC
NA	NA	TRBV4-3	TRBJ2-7	CASSQVVPATYEQYF	TGCGCCAGCAGCCAAGTCGTCCCCGCGACCTACGAGCAGTACTTC
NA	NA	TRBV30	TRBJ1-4	CAWSSGNNEKLFF	TGTGCCTGGAGTTCAGGGAATAATGAAAAACTGTTTTTT
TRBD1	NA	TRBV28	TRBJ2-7	CASSLDRGREQYF	TGTGCCAGCAGTTTGGACAGGGGGCGGGAGCAGTACTTC
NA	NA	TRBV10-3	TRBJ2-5	CASRPDKETQYF	TGTGCCAGCCGACCGGACAAAGAGACCCAGTACTTC
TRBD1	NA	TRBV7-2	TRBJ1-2	CASSLALVTGAYGYTF	TGTGCCAGCAGCTTAGCGCTTGTGACAGGGGCTTATGGCTACACCTTC
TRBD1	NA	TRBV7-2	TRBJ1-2	CASSPGTGTGYTF	TGTGCCAGCAGCCCTGGGACAGGAACTGGCTACACCTTC
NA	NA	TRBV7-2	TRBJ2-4	CASSSTGSSNIQYF	TGTGCCAGCAGCTCAACAGGGTCTTCAAACATTCAGTACTTC
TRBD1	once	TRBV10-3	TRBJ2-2	CAISFSTGTGGTGELFF	TGTGCCATCAGTTTCTCCACCGGGACAGGGGGCACCGGGGAGCTGTTTTTT
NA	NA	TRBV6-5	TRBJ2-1	CASSYSGYHEQFF	TGTGCCAGCAGTTATAGCGGCTACCATGAGCAGTTCTTC
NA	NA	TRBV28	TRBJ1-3	CASANPGGFGNTIYF	TGTGCCAGCGCCAACCCTGGGGGGTTTGGAAACACCATATATTTT
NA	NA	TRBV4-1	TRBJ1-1	CASSQDSQTRGNTEAFF	TGCGCCAGCAGCCAAGATTCCCAAACCAGGGGGAACACTGAAGCTTTCTTT
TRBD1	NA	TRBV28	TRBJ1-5	CASSLWGTGDDQPQHF	TGTGCCAGCAGTTTATGGGGGACAGGGGACGATCAGCCCCAGCATTTT
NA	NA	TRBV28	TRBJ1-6	CASSLFQDSPLHF	TGTGCCAGCAGTTTGTTCCAGGATTCACCCCTCCACTTT
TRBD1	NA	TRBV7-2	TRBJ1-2	CASSVEGTGRRGYTF	TGTGCCAGCAGCGTAGAAGGGACAGGACGGCGAGGCTACACCTTC
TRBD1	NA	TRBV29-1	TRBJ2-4	CSARQGMDIQYF	TGCAGCGCTCGACAGGGGATGGACATTCAGTACTTC
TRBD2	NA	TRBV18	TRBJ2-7	CASSPASGGFYEQYF	TGTGCCAGCTCACCAGCTAGCGGGGGGTTCTACGAGCAGTACTTC
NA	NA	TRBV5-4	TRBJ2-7	CASSSDRVSGRKYF	TGTGCCAGCAGCTCCGACAGGGTCTCGGGGAGGAAGTACTTC
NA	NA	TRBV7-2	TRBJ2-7	CASSPLFGIGSYEQYF	TGTGCCAGCAGCCCCCTTTTTGGCATTGGCTCCTACGAGCAGTACTTC
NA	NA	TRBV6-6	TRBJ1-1	CASSYSTVSGEAFF	TGTGCCAGCAGTTACTCGACAGTGTCCGGTGAAGCTTTCTTT
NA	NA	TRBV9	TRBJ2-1	CASSVGGGRAGTLYSSYNEQFF	TGTGCCAGCAGCGTAGGGGGAGGTCGGGCAGGCACTCTCTACAGCTCCTACAATGAGCAGTTCTTC
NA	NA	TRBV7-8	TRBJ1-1	CASSFLGTPNTEAFF	TGTGCCAGCAGCTTTCTTGGGACACCGAACACTGAAGCTTTCTTT
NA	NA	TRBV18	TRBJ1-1	CASSGVGDPTEAFF	TGTGCCAGCTCCGGGGTCGGGGATCCGACTGAAGCTTTCTTT
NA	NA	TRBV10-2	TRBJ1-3	CASSESPGSSGNTIYF	TGCGCCAGCAGTGAGTCCCCGGGCTCCTCTGGAAACACCATATATTTT
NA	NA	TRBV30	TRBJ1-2	CAWSVRSGVRGYTF	TGTGCCTGGAGTGTACGGTCAGGGGTGCGTGGCTACACCTTC
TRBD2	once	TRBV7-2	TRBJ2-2	CASEVIAGNTGELFF	TGTGCCAGCGAAGTGATAGCGGGAAACACCGGGGAGCTGTTTTTT
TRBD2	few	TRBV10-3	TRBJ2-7	CAISEPQTSGNYEQYF	TGTGCCATCAGTGAGCCCCAGACTAGCGGGAACTACGAGCAGTACTTC
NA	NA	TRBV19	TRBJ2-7	CASNDGTGEQYF	TGTGCCAGTAATGACGGAACCGGCGAGCAGTACTTC
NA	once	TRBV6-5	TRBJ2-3	CASLRAASTDTQYF	TGTGCCAGCTTAAGAGCGGCTAGCACAGATACGCAGTATTTT
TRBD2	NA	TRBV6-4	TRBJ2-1	CASSSGGARNEQFF	TGTGCCAGCTCAAGCGGGGGGGCCAGAAATGAGCAGTTCTTC
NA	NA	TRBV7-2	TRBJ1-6	CASRLTSGDNSPLHF	TGTGCCAGCAGACTTACCTCAGGAGATAATTCACCCCTCCACTTT
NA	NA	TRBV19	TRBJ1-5	CASSILGNSGNQPQHF	TGTGCCAGTAGTATCCTAGGGAACTCGGGAAATCAGCCCCAGCATTTT
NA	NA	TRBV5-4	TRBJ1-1	CASSLGAVMNTEAFF	TGTGCCAGCAGCTTGGGTGCGGTCATGAACACTGAAGCTTTCTTT